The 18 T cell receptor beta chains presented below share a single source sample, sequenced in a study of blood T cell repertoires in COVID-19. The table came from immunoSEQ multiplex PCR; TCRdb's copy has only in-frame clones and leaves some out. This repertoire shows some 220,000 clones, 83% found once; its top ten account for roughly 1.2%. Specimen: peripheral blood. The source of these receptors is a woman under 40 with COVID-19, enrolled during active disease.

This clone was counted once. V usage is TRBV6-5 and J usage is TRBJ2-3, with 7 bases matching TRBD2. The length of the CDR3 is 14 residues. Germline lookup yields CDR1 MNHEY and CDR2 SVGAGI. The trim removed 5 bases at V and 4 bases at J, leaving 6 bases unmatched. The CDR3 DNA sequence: TGTGCCAGCAGTCCCCGACTAGCAGCAGATACGCAGTATTTT. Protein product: CASSPRLAADTQYF.

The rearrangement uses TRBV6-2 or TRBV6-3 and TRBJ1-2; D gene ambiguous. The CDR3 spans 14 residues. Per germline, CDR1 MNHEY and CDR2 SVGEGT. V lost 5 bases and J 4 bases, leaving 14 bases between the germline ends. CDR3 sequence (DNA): TGTGCCAGCAGTCCACCCGGGGAGGTCTATGGCTACACCTTC. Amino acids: CASSPPGEVYGYTF.

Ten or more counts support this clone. CDR3 residues: CSASGLANYGYTF. CDR3 sequence (DNA): TGCAGTGCTAGTGGTCTAGCTAACTATGGCTACACCTTC. V is TRBV20-1 and J is TRBJ1-2; no clear D. V was clipped by 3 bases and J by 0 bases, with 8 bases between them. From germline, CDR1 is DFQATT and CDR2 SNEGSKA (reference sequence). The CDR3 is 13 residues long.

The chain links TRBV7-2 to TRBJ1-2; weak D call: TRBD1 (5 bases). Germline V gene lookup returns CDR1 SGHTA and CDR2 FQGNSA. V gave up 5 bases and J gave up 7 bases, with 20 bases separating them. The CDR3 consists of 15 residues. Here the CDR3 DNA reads TGTGCCAGCAGCCCCCCTCTTATGGGAAGGGGTGGCTACACCTTC. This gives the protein CASSPPLMGRGGYTF.

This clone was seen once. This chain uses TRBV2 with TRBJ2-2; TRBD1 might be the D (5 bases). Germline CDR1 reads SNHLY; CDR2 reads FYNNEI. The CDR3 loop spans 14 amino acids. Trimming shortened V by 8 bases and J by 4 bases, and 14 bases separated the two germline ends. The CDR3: CASPRGPPTGELFF. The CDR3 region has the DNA TGTGCCAGCCCTAGGGGCCCCCCCACCGGGGAGCTGTTTTTT.

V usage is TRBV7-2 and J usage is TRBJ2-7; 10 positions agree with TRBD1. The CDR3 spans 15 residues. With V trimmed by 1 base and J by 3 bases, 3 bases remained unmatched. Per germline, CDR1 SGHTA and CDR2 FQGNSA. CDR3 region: CASSLDGTGDYEQYF. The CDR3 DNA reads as TGTGCCAGCAGCTTAGATGGGACAGGGGACTACGAGCAGTACTTC.

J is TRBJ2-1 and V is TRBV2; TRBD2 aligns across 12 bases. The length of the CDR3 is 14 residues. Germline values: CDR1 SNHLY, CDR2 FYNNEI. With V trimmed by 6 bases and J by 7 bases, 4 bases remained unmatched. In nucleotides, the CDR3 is TGTGCCAGCAGCCTAGCGGGGGGGCTAAATGAGCAGTTCTTC. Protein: CASSLAGGLNEQFF.

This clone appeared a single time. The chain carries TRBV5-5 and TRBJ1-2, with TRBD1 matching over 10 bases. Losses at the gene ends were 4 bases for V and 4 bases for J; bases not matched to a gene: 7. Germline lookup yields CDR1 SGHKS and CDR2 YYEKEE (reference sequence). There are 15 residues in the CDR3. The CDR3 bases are TGTGCCAGCAGCGCGACAGGGGGCGCGAGCTATGGCTACACCTTC. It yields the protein CASSATGGASYGYTF. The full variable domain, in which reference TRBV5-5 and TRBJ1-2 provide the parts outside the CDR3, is DAGVTQSPTHLIKTRGQQVTLRCSPISGHKSVSWYQQVLGQGPQFIFQYYEKEERGRGNFPDRFSARQFPNYSSELNVNALLLGDSALYLCASSATGGASYGYTFGSGTRLTVV.

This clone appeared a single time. The CDR3 spells CASSLTLGQGQAPLHF. CDR3 nucleotides: TGTGCCAGCAGCTTGACACTCGGACAGGGGCAGGCACCCCTCCACTTT. The chain combines TRBV11-2 with TRBJ1-6; 9 bases are shared with TRBD1. Germline V gives CDR1 SGHAT, CDR2 FQNNGV. V gave up 3 bases and J gave up 11 bases; unmatched junction bases: 11. CDR3 length: 16 amino acids.

The CDR3 DNA follows: TGTGCCAGCAGTTACTCGCGACAAGCCTACGAGCAGTACTTC. Translation: CASSYSRQAYEQYF. The chain couples TRBV6-5 to TRBJ2-7, with D unresolved. Germline CDR1 reads MNHEY; CDR2 reads SVGAGI. CDR3 length: 14 residues. V was pared by 0 bases and J by 2 bases, with 8 bases between.

CDR3 coding DNA: TGTGCCAGCAGCCACCAGGTGTCCGGGGAGCTGTTTTTT. Encoded protein: CASSHQVSGELFF. The gene calls are TRBV14 and TRBJ2-2; D is ambiguous. There are 13 residues in the CDR3. V lost 3 bases to trimming and J lost 6 bases, with 8 bases between them. Looked up from germline, CDR1 is SGHDN and CDR2 is FVKESK.

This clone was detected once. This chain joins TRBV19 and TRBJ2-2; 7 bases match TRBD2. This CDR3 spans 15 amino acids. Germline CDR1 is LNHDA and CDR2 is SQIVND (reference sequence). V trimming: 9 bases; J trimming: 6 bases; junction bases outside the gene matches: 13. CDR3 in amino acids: CASTIVVGGAGELFF. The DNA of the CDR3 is TGTGCCAGCACAATAGTAGTGGGGGGGGCCGGGGAGCTGTTTTTT.

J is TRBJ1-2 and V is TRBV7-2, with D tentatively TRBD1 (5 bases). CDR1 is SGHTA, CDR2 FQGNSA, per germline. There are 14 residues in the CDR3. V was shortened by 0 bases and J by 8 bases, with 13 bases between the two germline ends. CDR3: CASSLAAGQLGYTF. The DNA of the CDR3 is TGTGCCAGCAGCTTAGCTGCAGGACAACTCGGCTACACCTTC.

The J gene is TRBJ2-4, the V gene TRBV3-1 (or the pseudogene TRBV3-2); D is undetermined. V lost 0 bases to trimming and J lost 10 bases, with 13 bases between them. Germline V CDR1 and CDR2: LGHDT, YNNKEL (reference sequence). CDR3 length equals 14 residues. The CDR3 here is CASSQDVKSLIQYF. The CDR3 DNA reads TGTGCCAGCAGCCAAGATGTTAAGTCACTTATTCAGTACTTC.

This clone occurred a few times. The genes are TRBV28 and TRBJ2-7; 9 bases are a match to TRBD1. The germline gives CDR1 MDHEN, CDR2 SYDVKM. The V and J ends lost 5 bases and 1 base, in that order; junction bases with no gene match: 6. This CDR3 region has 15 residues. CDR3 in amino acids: CASSQRQGGSYEQYF. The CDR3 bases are TGTGCCAGCAGTCAAAGACAGGGGGGGTCCTACGAGCAGTACTTC.

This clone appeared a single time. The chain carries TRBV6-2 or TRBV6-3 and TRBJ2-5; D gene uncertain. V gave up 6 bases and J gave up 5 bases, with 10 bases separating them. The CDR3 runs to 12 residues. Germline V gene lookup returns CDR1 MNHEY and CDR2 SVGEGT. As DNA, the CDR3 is TGTGCCAGCAGCCACTCGTCCGAGACCCAGTACTTC. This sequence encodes CASSHSSETQYF.

DNA of the CDR3: TGCGCCAGCAGCTTGAACGGAGAAAACACTGAAGCTTTCTTT. Its protein is CASSLNGENTEAFF. The genes are TRBV5-1 and TRBJ1-1; D gene unclear. This CDR3 contains 14 residues. Germline V CDR1 and CDR2: SGHRS, YFSETQ. Trimming left V 1 base short and J 2 bases short, with 9 bases between.

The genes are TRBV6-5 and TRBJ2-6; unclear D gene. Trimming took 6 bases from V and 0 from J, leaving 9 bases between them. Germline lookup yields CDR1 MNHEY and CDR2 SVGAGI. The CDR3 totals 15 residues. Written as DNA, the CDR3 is TGTGCCAGCAGCCTAGTGACCTCTGGGGCCAACGTCCTGACTTTC. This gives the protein CASSLVTSGANVLTF.